This T cell receptor (beta chain) was retrieved from a study of cytomegalovirus exposure and HLA in healthy donors. General study results and limits: The authors enumerated 180 or so TCR beta chains as linked to cytomegalovirus. The tendency of first-cohort TCR clusters to co-occur in the approximately 120 validation repertoires was identified by a subsequent analysis.

The CDR3 extends over 16 amino acids. V was shortened by 0 bases and J by 5 bases, with 15 bases between the two germline ends. Germline CDR1 is SGHAT and CDR2 is FQNNGV. Comments on this clone: No antigen is known for it.

Measured with immunoSEQ multiplex PCR; TCRdb has only the in-frame clones, and not every one. The sample comprises approximately 230,000 clones, roughly 87% of which are singletons, and around 13% rests with the top ten. The clonotype originates from a man between 18 and 29 years old in good health and CMV-seropositive. V is TRBV11-2 and J is TRBJ2-3, with a weak D call TRBD2 (6 bases). The sequenced sample consisted of PBMCs. The CDR3, as DNA: TGTGCCAGCAGCTTAGATCTCGGGGGAGCGGTAGATACGCAGTATTTT. This sequence encodes CASSLDLGGAVDTQYF.